Given below is one T cell receptor (beta chain) in context. This sample stems from a study of blood T cell repertoires in COVID-19. About the research overall: Researchers got acute and convalescent COVID-19 samples from the United States, Italy and Spain. PBMCs, B-cell-depleted T cells, or T cells were the source of the cDNA or gDNA that made up the material.

In the authors' workflow: Scientists estimated how many nucleated cells there were by amplifying reference gene primers. Assay used: immunoSEQ multiplex PCR; TCRdb lists only in-frame clones, some missing. Clone size and V and J calls were adopted from that table, with D and trimming inferred from the DNA. The sample holds more than 95,000 clones, approximately 90% seen once. The CDR3 loop spans 12 amino acids. The germline CDR1 and CDR2 sequences are SQVTM and ANQGSEA. V lost 1 base and J 5 bases, leaving 8 bases between the germline ends. Sequencing was performed on peripheral blood. This rearrangement joins TRBV29-1 to TRBJ1-2; D is uncertain. This clonotype originated in a man aged 45-65 years with acute or convalescent COVID-19. The CDR3, as DNA: TGCAGCGTTGAAGTTGGCCGATATGGCTACACCTTC. This translates into CSVEVGRYGYTF.